This T cell receptor (beta chain) emerged from a study of a mutant IDH1 vaccine in newly diagnosed glioma (dated by TCRdb to about 2021). Concerning the study at large: Patients received eight vaccinations in weeks 1, 3, 5, 7, 11, 15, 19 and 23, corresponding to visits V03 through V10. Vaccination began 4-6 weeks after radiotherapy alone, or alongside temozolomide cycles in the chemotherapy-containing groups. Longitudinal TCRB deep sequencing was done for fewer than 30 treated patients, wherever samples were available for exploratory analyses. The approximately 29 treated patients were about 60% male and roughly 40% female, with a mean age of around 40 years. Before enrollment, patients had received standard therapy of radiotherapy alone, temozolomide alone, or radiochemotherapy with temozolomide; most received the combination. Six visits were used for peripheral blood collection: V03 (baseline), V05, V07, V10, V12 and V13. Beyond this particular receptor, the publication reports: Immune responses induced by the vaccine were seen in around 94% of patients across multiple MHC alleles. No apparent relationship was observed between pseudoprogression and alterations in the top peripheral T cell clonotypes detected by TCRB sequencing. It was noted by the authors that analyses of patient blood samples could not be reproduced owing to sample limitations. PBMC samples for TCRB deep sequencing were selected based on availability.

The intended sense of this specimen's time point label: week 23, last vaccination. Every vaccine dose consisted of 300 ug of a 20-mer mutant IDH1 peptide in Montanide, administered subcutaneously together with topical imiquimod. Donors had newly diagnosed WHO grade 3 or 4 IDH1-mutant astrocytomas with loss of nuclear ATRX. The samples were drawn from NOA16, a multicentre, single-arm, open-label phase I trial in Germany that tested a mutant IDH1 peptide vaccine in humans for the first time. The DNeasy Blood and Tissue Kit was used to extract genomic DNA from EDTA blood for TCRB sequencing. The method behind the library was the immunoSEQ multiplex PCR assay. Following the manufacturer's protocol, the hsTCRB Kit was used to amplify rearranged TCR beta chain sequences. TCRB libraries were sequenced on an Illumina MiSeq. The study's processing was this. The proprietary platform of the kit vendor was used for demultiplexing, trimming and gene mapping. In TCRdb, the immuneACCESS table is reduced to in-frame sequences with V and J assigned. These tables do not hold every clone; where another copy was compared, an unresolved V gene accounts for under half, and the others remain unexplained. D and trimming come from the DNA, and the V and J calls and clone size come from that table. This sample is represented by 82,000 or so clones; roughly 85% of them were singletons. Of the sample, over 2% is held by the ten largest clones.

Notes on this clone: No cognate antigen has been identified for it. No per-base quality is available; no much larger clone lies one base away.

The germline ends are 21 bases apart after V is trimmed by 2 bases and J by 6 bases. Sequences GTSNPN (CDR1) and SVGIG (CDR2) are obtained from the germline V gene (reference sequence). Including cysteine and phenylalanine, the CDR3 has 16 amino acids. CDR3 DNA only is kept here, 48 bases in frame from base 1. The specimen comprised PBMCs, sampled from a glioma patient whose treatment included an IDH1 peptide vaccine. The source of this sequence is a man in his thirties or forties with glioma. Some clones in this sample may be carry-over from other donors' samples. The chain employs TRBV30 and TRBJ2-3; a tentative D call is TRBD2 (6 bases match). The nucleotide sequence is given as TGTGCCTGGAGTAAAGGGGCAGGGAATGGAGGGGATACGCAGTATTTT. Its translation reads: CAWSKGAGNGGDTQYF. The reference TRBV30 and TRBJ2-3 proteins fill in what lies around the CDR3, so the full variable domain reads SQTIHQWPATLVQPVGSPLSLECTVEGTSNPNLYWYRQAAGRGLQLLFYSVGIGQISSEVPQNLSASRPQDRQFILSSKKLLLSDSGFYLCAWSKGAGNGGDTQYFGPGTRLTVL.